This T cell receptor (beta chain) was sequenced in a study of early T cells in non-severe SARS-CoV-2 infection. Overall study: Chains from this unsorted whole-blood bulk RNA could not be paired. Study conclusions and caveats: Reliance on VDJdb matching favored anti-spike CD8 responses; private and CD4 specificities were missed.

Individual cDNA molecules were tagged with unique molecular identifiers. TCRdb called the 5' RACE reads again in MiXCR, with one record for every CDR3 protein. The data show around 80,000 distinct CDR3 sequences, about 12% seen once. The ends were cut back, 7 bases at V and 4 bases at J, with 17 bases in the middle. The CDR3 covers 14 residues. Germline-derived CDR1 and CDR2 are LNHDA and SQIVND (reference sequence). Regarding this clonotype: What it binds is not known.

The chain joins TRBV19 to TRBJ2-7; D may be TRBD2 (5 bases). This clonotype was sampled from an adult who was a healthcare worker with PCR-confirmed SARS-CoV-2 infection or an uninfected control (not recorded which). Sequences were obtained from whole blood. The CDR3 DNA reads as TGTGCCAGTAAACTTTCCGGGATCACATACGAGCAGTACTTC. This sequence encodes CASKLSGITYEQYF.